The present T cell receptor (beta chain) was sequenced within a study of PD-1 and CTLA-4 blockade in melanoma. The assay was immunoSEQ multiplex PCR, and TCRdb's table has in-frame clones only and misses some. The data contain tens of thousands of clones, around 93% of them singletons. Points on this clone: One junction end disagrees with the germline gene, perhaps due to a read error.

The length of the CDR3 is 15 residues. CDR1 SGHRS and CDR2 YFSETQ come from the germline V gene. The sequence was collected from a human donor with melanoma. V and J are TRBV5-1 and TRBJ2-6; D unresolved. The material sequenced was CD8+ T cells from peripheral blood, taken from a patient given anti-PD-1 treatment. CDR3 nucleotides: TGCGCCACCAGCCCTGAAATTTCTGGGGCCAACGTCCTGACTTTC. This gives the protein CATSPEISGANVLTF.